Listed below are T cell receptor beta chains from one sample, sequenced in a study of molecular identifiers for immune sequencing clone quantification. TCRdb re-derived calls from the PCR reads in MiXCR, one entry per CDR3 protein. Of some 650,000 distinct CDR3 sequences in the sample, about 20% were seen once. Source material: naive CD8+ T cells from blood, with Jurkat cell RNA spiked in. Receptor source: a human donor in good health. Some libraries in this study had Jurkat cell RNA spiked in. Both conserved end residues are part of each CDR3. Each record gives: J gene, V gene, clone size, D gene, CDR3 DNA, CDR3 protein. A D gene is named only where the DNA matches it firmly. Clone size is shown for a subset of rows, as once, few, many or a class of expanded clone.

TRBJ2-7,TRBV4-3,NA,NA,TGCGCCAGCAGCCAAGGGAGGCGAAGTTACGAGCAGTACTTC,CASSQGRRSYEQYF
TRBJ2-4,TRBV20-1,many,NA,TGCAGTGCTAGTCCTTGGAGGGGGGGGATGGACATTCAGTACTTC,CSASPWRGGMDIQYF
TRBJ1-2,TRBV11-2,few,NA,TGTGCCAGCAGCTTAGATGGCGGCGGCGCTCCTAACTATGGCTACACCTTC,CASSLDGGGAPNYGYTF
TRBJ2-3,TRBV7-6,many,NA,TGTGCCAGCAGCTCCCTGGTCCGGGGCCAAGATACGCAGTATTTT,CASSSLVRGQDTQYF
TRBJ2-3,TRBV13,many,NA,TGTGCCAGCACCTCCGGTTCGAGCACAGATACGCAGTATTTT,CASTSGSSTDTQYF
TRBJ2-7,TRBV6-2/TRBV6-3,NA,TRBD1,TGTGCCAGCAGTTCGGGACAGTCTTTCCCGTACGAGCAGTACTTC,CASSSGQSFPYEQYF
TRBJ2-7,TRBV6-2/TRBV6-3,few,TRBD1,TGTGCCAGCACCGGGGACAGGGCCGGCGAGCAGTACTTC,CASTGDRAGEQYF
TRBJ1-1,TRBV27,many,NA,TGTGCCAGCAGTTTGTCTGAGGGCTCGGGGGCTTTCTTT,CASSLSEGSGAFF
TRBJ1-5,TRBV6-2/TRBV6-3,many,NA,TGTGCCAGCAGTTACAGCCGGGATATCGTATTTAGCAATCAGCCCCAGCATTTT,CASSYSRDIVFSNQPQHF
TRBJ1-1,TRBV7-9,many,NA,TGTGCCAGCAGCCTAAGGACGGCCGTATACACTGAAGCTTTCTTT,CASSLRTAVYTEAFF
TRBJ2-3,TRBV4-3,many,TRBD2,TGCGCCAGCAGCCAAGATACTAGCGACACAGATACGCAGTATTTT,CASSQDTSDTDTQYF
TRBJ2-7,TRBV3-1,many,NA,TGTGCCAGCAGCCGCCTCATCGCGGACCCCGAGCAGTACTTC,CASSRLIADPEQYF
TRBJ1-1,TRBV4-1,NA,NA,TGCGCCAGCAGCCAAGGGACATATGGCACTGAAGCTTTCTTT,CASSQGTYGTEAFF
TRBJ2-5,TRBV7-2,many,NA,TGTGCCAGCAGCTCCTCGCGGTCGCTAGGGGAGACCCAGTACTTC,CASSSSRSLGETQYF
TRBJ2-5,TRBV7-9,many,TRBD2,TGTGCCAGCAGCGCCCGACTAGCGGGGCCCCAAGAGACCCAGTACTTC,CASSARLAGPQETQYF
TRBJ2-2,TRBV4-3,many,TRBD2,TGCGCCAGCAGCCAAGACTTCAGCGGGAGGAACACCGGGGAGCTGTTTTTT,CASSQDFSGRNTGELFF
TRBJ2-7,TRBV6-5,many,NA,TGTGCCAGCAGTTACTCATCGGGGGGCCCCTACTACGAGCAGTACTTC,CASSYSSGGPYYEQYF
TRBJ1-6,TRBV28,few,TRBD1,TGTGCCAGCACGCCATACAGGGGGCAAAAGAATTCACCCCTCCACTTT,CASTPYRGQKNSPLHF
TRBJ2-7,TRBV20-1,many,NA,TGCAGTGCTAGCGGAGAGGGGACACAGACCTACGAGCAGTACTTC,CSASGEGTQTYEQYF
TRBJ2-3,TRBV6-2/TRBV6-3,many,NA,TGTGCCAGCAGTGCCCCCGGGAAACTTAAAGATACGCAGTATTTT,CASSAPGKLKDTQYF
TRBJ1-1,TRBV12-3/TRBV12-4,many,NA,TGTGCCAGCAGTTCCGTGGGGGATGTGGTAGCTTTCTTT,CASSSVGDVVAFF
TRBJ2-5,TRBV5-1,many,NA,TGCGCCAGCAGCTTCTTCCCAATGACAGAAAAAGAGACCCAGTACTTC,CASSFFPMTEKETQYF
TRBJ1-3,TRBV9,many,NA,TGTGCCAGCAGCTCCCGGGATTACTCTGGAAACACCATATATTTT,CASSSRDYSGNTIYF
TRBJ2-5,TRBV5-4,many,NA,TGTGCCAGCAGCCCCATTGACAGGACAGAGACCCAGTACTTC,CASSPIDRTETQYF
TRBJ1-5,TRBV12-3/TRBV12-4,many,TRBD1,TGTGCCAGCAGACTGACAGGGGAGGAGGGTCAGCCCCAGCATTTT,CASRLTGEEGQPQHF
TRBJ2-1,TRBV7-2,NA,NA,TGTGCCAGCAGCTTAGGAAGCTTCGTAGAGCAGTTCTTC,CASSLGSFVEQFF
TRBJ2-1,TRBV3-1,few,TRBD2,TGTGCCAGCAGCCAAGAGGGACTAGCGGGAGTTGAGCAGTTCTTC,CASSQEGLAGVEQFF
TRBJ2-6,TRBV24-1,NA,NA,TGTGCCACCAGTGCAAAAGGTTGGGCGGGGTCTCCTGGGGCCAACGTCCTGACTTTC,CATSAKGWAGSPGANVLTF
TRBJ2-7,TRBV11-2,few,TRBD2,TGTGCCAGCAGCTTAGTTCCTCCTGCTAGCGGGCGGAACGAGCAGTACTTC,CASSLVPPASGRNEQYF
TRBJ1-2,TRBV29-1,many,NA,TGCAGCGTTGAAGGGATTCCGTCCCCACGACAACCTAACTATGGCTACACCTTC,CSVEGIPSPRQPNYGYTF
TRBJ1-1,TRBV4-3,many,NA,TGCGCCAGCAGCCAAGATCGGATACCCAACACTGAAGCTTTCTTT,CASSQDRIPNTEAFF
TRBJ1-5,TRBV29-1,many,NA,TGCAGCGTTGAATCATCGGGGGCCGGGAGCAATCAGCCCCAGCATTTT,CSVESSGAGSNQPQHF
TRBJ2-5,TRBV6-2/TRBV6-3,many,TRBD2,TGTGCCAGCAGTTACGCGGGACTAGAAGAGACCCAGTACTTC,CASSYAGLEETQYF